These 14 T cell receptor beta chains were all obtained from the same sample, sequenced in a study of T cell repertoires in cytomegalovirus infection. Via MiXCR, TCRdb re-called the reads, giving one row per CDR3 protein. The sample has fewer than 550,000 distinct CDR3 sequences; around 11% are singletons. The sample consisted of PBMCs. The receptors originated from a human donor in good health (CMV status not recorded). Some clones in this sample may be carry-over from other donors' samples.

This clonotype has ten or more counts. Here the CDR3 DNA reads TGTGCCAGCAGCAAAGCGAACTGGGGGGCAGATACGCAGTATTTT. Its translation is CASSKANWGADTQYF. The chain combines TRBV7-8 with TRBJ2-3; possible D gene TRBD2, 6 bases. This CDR3 spans 15 amino acids. Germline CDR1 SGHVS, CDR2 FQNEAQ. The V end was cut by 5 bases, the J end by 4 bases, with 16 bases between.

The sample holds many counts of this clonotype. Relative to the germline gene, one junction end is altered; a read error may explain this. This chain joins TRBV5-6 and TRBJ2-1, with D possibly being TRBD1 (6 bases). The CDR3 length is 11 residues. Germline lookup yields CDR1 SGHDT and CDR2 YYEEEE. In nucleotides, the CDR3 is TGTGCCAGCAGCTTGGCAGGGGTCCCGAGTTTC. This gives the protein CASSLAGVPSF. The full variable domain, in which reference TRBV5-6 and TRBJ2-1 provide the parts outside the CDR3, is DAGVTQSPTHLIKTRGQQVTLRCSPKSGHDTVSWYQQALGQGPQFIFQYYEEEERQRGNFPDRFSGHQFPNYSSELNVNALLLGDSALYLCASSLAGVPSFGPGTRLTVL.

This clonotype has a count of ten or more. This chain connects TRBV7-9 to TRBJ2-1, with TRBD1 identical over 10 bases. This CDR3 is 15 amino acids long. Germline CDR1 SEHNR, CDR2 FQNEAQ (reference sequence). With V trimmed by 5 bases and J by 10 bases, 11 bases remained unmatched. CDR3 in amino acids: CASSLGQGGPSEQFF. CDR3 sequence (DNA): TGTGCCAGCAGCCTTGGACAGGGGGGCCCCAGCGAGCAGTTCTTC.

The V gene is TRBV7-8, the J gene TRBJ2-3, with TRBD2 identical over 8 bases. The J segment lost 2 bases and the V segment lost 8 bases, leaving 15 bases of the junction unmatched. CDR1 is SGHVS and CDR2 is FQNEAQ in the germline V gene. The CDR3 spans 17 residues. Here the CDR3 reads CASGLAIAGSFTDTQYF. The CDR3, as DNA: TGTGCCAGCGGCCTTGCCATAGCGGGATCGTTCACAGATACGCAGTATTTT. The full variable domain, with the rest looked up from reference TRBV7-8 and TRBJ2-3, is GAGVSQSPRYKVAKRGQDVALRCDPISGHVSLFWYQQALGQGPEFLTYFQNEAQLDKSGLPSDRFFAERPEGSVSTLKIQRTQQEDSAVYLCASGLAIAGSFTDTQYFGPGTRLTVL.

This chain uses TRBV12-3 or TRBV12-4 with TRBJ2-5; D perhaps matches TRBD2 (5 bases). The V gene lost 3 bases and the J gene lost 4 bases, with 12 bases spanning the gap. The CDR3 length is 14 residues. In nucleotides, the CDR3 is TGTGCCAGCAGTTTTGCGCTAGCAGGAGAGACCCAGTACTTC. As protein: CASSFALAGETQYF.

This clonotype was recorded many times. The V call is TRBV25-1, the J call TRBJ1-5, with a possible D match to TRBD1 (5 bases). CDR1 is MGHDK and CDR2 is SYGVNS in the germline V gene. Trimming left V 1 base short and J 9 bases short, with 13 bases between. This CDR3 is 14 amino acids long. CDR3 amino acids: CASSESGGLAPQHF. In DNA, the CDR3 is TGTGCCAGCAGTGAATCGGGGGGACTGGCGCCCCAGCATTTT.

This clonotype was detected many times. This chain joins TRBV28 and TRBJ1-1; D is unresolved. Germline loops: CDR1 MDHEN, CDR2 SYDVKM. The CDR3 is 14 residues long. V was trimmed by 3 bases and J by 4 bases, leaving 12 bases between them. The DNA for the CDR3 is TGTGCCAGCAGTTTTATGATTGGACGCACTGAAGCTTTCTTT. Its translation: CASSFMIGRTEAFF.

This clonotype was seen many times. The chain joins TRBV13 to TRBJ2-3; D not certain. The germline gives CDR1 PRHDT, CDR2 FYEKMQ (reference sequence). CDR3 size: 13 residues. Trimming cost V 3 bases and J 4 bases, with 8 bases left between them. The CDR3 region is CASSFGSADTQYF. As DNA, the CDR3 is TGTGCCAGCAGCTTTGGTTCAGCAGATACGCAGTATTTT.

The chain joins TRBV19 to TRBJ2-7, with 9 bases aligning to TRBD1. The V segment lost 5 bases and the J segment 5 bases; nucleotides outside the gene matches: 10. CDR3 length equals 15 residues. Germline CDR1 LNHDA, CDR2 SQIVND (reference sequence). Written as DNA, the CDR3 is TGTGCCAGTAGTGCGGGTACAGGGGGCTTCCACGAGCAGTACTTC. Amino acid sequence: CASSAGTGGFHEQYF. Using reference TRBV19 and TRBJ2-7 for the parts outside the CDR3, the full variable domain is DGGITQSPKYLFRKEGQNVTLSCEQNLNHDAMYWYRQDPGQGLRLIYYSQIVNDFQKGDIAEGYSVSREKKESFPLTVTSAQKNPTAFYLCASSAGTGGFHEQYFGPGTRLTVT.

At least ten counts were recorded for this clonotype. The chain links TRBV14 to TRBJ2-7, with D uncertain. Germline loops: CDR1 SGHDN, CDR2 FVKESK. V was pared by 4 bases and J by 2 bases, with 9 bases between. The CDR3 sequence is 13 residues long. The CDR3 spells CASSPFSTYEQYF. The CDR3 DNA sequence: TGTGCCAGCAGCCCTTTCTCGACCTACGAGCAGTACTTC.

This clonotype was seen ten or more times. This chain links TRBV5-1 with TRBJ2-1; 8 bases match TRBD1. Unmatched junction bases numbered 9, after V lost 4 bases and J lost 6 bases. The V gene's germline CDR1 is SGHRS and CDR2 YFSETQ. CDR3 size: 15 residues. CDR3 sequence: CASSPGQGWGNEQFF. CDR3 sequence (DNA): TGCGCCAGCAGCCCTGGACAGGGATGGGGCAATGAGCAGTTCTTC.

This clonotype showed up many times. The gene calls are TRBV7-2 and TRBJ2-5; TRBD2 aligns across 12 bases. Germline V gene lookup returns CDR1 SGHTA and CDR2 FQGNSA. The V segment lost 4 bases and the J segment 2 bases; nucleotides outside the gene matches: 5. The CDR3 is 16 amino acids. The CDR3 DNA reads as TGTGCCAGCAGCTCTGGACTAGCGGGACGTCAAGAGACCCAGTACTTC. Translated: CASSSGLAGRQETQYF.

This clonotype was counted a few times. The rearrangement joins TRBV29-1 to TRBJ2-7; 9 nucleotides agree with TRBD1. V gave up 7 bases and J gave up 3 bases; unmatched junction bases: 7. The CDR3 runs to 13 residues. The germline V gene has CDR1 SQVTM and CDR2 ANQGSEA. The CDR3 loop reads CSARDRERYEQYF. The CDR3 DNA sequence: TGCAGCGCCCGGGACAGGGAGCGCTACGAGCAGTACTTC.

This clonotype has a handful of counts. This chain joins TRBV5-5 and TRBJ1-2, with D hard to call. The CDR3 has 13 residues. Germline CDR1 SGHKS, CDR2 YYEKEE (reference sequence). Trimming stripped 4 bases from V and 0 bases from J, with 7 bases between. CDR3 region: CASSTLPNYGYTF. The DNA for the CDR3 is TGTGCCAGCAGCACCCTCCCTAACTATGGCTACACCTTC.